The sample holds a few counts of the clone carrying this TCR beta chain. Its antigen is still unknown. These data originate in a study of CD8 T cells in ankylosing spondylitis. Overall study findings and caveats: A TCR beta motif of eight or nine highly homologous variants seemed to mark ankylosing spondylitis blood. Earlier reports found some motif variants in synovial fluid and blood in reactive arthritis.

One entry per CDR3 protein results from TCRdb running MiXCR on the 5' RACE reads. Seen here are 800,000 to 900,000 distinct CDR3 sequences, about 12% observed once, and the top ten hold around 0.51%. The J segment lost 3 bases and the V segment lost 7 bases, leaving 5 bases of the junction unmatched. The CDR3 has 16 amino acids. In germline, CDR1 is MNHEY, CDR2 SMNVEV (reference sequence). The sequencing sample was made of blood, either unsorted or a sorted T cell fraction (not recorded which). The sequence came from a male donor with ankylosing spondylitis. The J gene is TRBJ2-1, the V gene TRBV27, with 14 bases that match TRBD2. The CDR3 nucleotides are TGTGCCAGCACCGGGACTAGCGGGGGAGTCTACAATGAGCAGTTCTTC. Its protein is CASTGTSGGVYNEQFF.